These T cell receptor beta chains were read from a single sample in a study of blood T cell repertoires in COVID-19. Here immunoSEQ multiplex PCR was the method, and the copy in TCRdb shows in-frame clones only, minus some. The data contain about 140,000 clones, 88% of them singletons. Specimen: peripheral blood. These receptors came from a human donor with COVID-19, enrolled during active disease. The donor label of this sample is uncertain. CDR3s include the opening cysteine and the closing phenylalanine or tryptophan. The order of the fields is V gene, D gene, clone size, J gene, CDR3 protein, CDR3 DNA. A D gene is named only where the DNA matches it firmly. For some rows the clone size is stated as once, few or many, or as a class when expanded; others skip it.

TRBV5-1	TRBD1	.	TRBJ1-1	CASSWTGTGGTEAFF	TGCGCCAGCAGCTGGACCGGGACAGGGGGCACTGAAGCTTTCTTT
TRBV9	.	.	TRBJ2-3	CASSDNPTDTQYF	TGTGCCAGCAGCGACAACCCCACAGATACGCAGTATTTT
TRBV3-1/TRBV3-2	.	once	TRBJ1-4	CASSHRGGANEKLFF	TGTGCCAGCAGCCACAGAGGGGGTGCTAATGAAAAACTGTTTTTT
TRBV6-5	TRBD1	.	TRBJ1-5	CASSRTGEARPQHF	TGTGCCAGCAGTCGGACAGGTGAGGCCCGGCCCCAGCATTTT
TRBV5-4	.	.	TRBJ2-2	CASSSDGDSELFF	TGTGCCAGCAGCTCAGACGGCGACTCGGAGCTGTTTTTT
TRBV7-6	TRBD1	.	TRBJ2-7	CAVLAPQGANDEQYF	TGTGCCGTCCTCGCCCCCCAGGGGGCCAACGACGAGCAGTACTTC
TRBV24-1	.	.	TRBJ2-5	CATSDFSTVQETQYF	TGTGCCACCAGTGATTTTTCGACAGTTCAAGAGACCCAGTACTTC
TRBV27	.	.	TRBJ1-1	CASIGRGTWEAFF	TGTGCCAGCATAGGGCGGGGTACTTGGGAAGCTTTCTTT
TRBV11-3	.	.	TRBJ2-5	CASSPQDSQETQYF	TGTGCCAGCAGCCCCCAGGACAGTCAAGAGACCCAGTACTTC
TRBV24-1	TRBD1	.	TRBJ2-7	CATSEAGQGRLDF	TGTGCCACCAGTGAGGCCGGACAGGGGAGGTTGGACTTC
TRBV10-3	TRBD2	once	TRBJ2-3	CAISEGGVTDTQYF	TGTGCCATCAGTGAGGGGGGGGTTACAGATACGCAGTATTTT
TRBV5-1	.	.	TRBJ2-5	CASSLDREGETQYF	TGCGCCAGCAGCTTGGACAGGGAGGGAGAGACCCAGTACTTC
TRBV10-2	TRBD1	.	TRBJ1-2	CASSGGAEPYGYTF	TGCGCCAGTTCAGGGGGTGCCGAACCCTATGGCTACACCTTC
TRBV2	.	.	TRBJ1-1	CASSQHKNTEAFF	TGTGCCAGCAGTCAACACAAGAACACTGAAGCTTTCTTT
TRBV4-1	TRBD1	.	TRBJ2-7	CASSQAGTGEDEQYF	TGCGCCAGCAGCCAGGCCGGGACAGGGGAGGACGAGCAGTACTTC
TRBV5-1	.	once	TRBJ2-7	CASSLGQPEGEQYF	TGCGCCAGCAGCTTGGGACAGCCGGAGGGCGAGCAGTACTTC
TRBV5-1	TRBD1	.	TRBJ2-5	CASSSQGVETQYF	TGCGCCAGCAGTTCACAGGGGGTGGAGACCCAGTACTTC
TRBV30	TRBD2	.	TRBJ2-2	CAWSPGLAGGFTGELFF	TGTGCCTGGAGTCCGGGACTAGCGGGAGGTTTCACCGGGGAGCTGTTTTTT
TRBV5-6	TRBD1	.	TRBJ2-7	CASSPGDRPHYEQYF	TGTGCCAGCAGCCCGGGGGACAGGCCCCATTACGAGCAGTACTTC
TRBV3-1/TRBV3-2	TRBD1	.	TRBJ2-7	CASSHDRAEQYF	TGTGCCAGCAGCCACGACAGGGCCGAGCAGTACTTC